The rows below give T cell receptor beta chains drawn from one sample of a study of human T cells and chemical hapten exposure. TCRdb re-analysed the RACE reads in MiXCR, keeping a single row per CDR3 protein. The repertoire holds about 69,000 distinct CDR3 sequences, with about a tenth as singletons. This specimen was whole blood, taken in connection with sensitization to the hapten diphenylcyclopropenone (DPC). Receptors were obtained from a woman in her forties or fifties with alopecia areata. Some clones in this sample may be carry-over from other donors' samples. The CDR3 runs from the conserved cysteine through the conserved F or W. D genes are given only for firm matches. Size values are once, few and many counts, or a class for expanded clones, and some rows have none.

j_call | v_call | d_call | clone_size | cdr3_length | cdr3_nt | cdr3_aa
TRBJ1-3 | TRBV29-1 | - | few | 11 | TGCAGCGTCGACCCTGGAAACACCATATATTTT | CSVDPGNTIYF
TRBJ1-1 | TRBV29-1 | - | few | 11 | TGCAGCGTTAAACAGGGTACTGAAGCTTTCTTT | CSVKQGTEAFF
TRBJ1-6 | TRBV3-1 | - | few | 17 | TGTGCCAGCAGCCAAGATGAGGGCGGCAGGGCACTTTCACCCCTCCACTTT | CASSQDEGGRALSPLHF
TRBJ2-1 | TRBV7-9 | - | few | 13 | TGTGCCAGCAGCCCTCGACTATTCGATGAGCAGTTCTTC | CASSPRLFDEQFF
TRBJ2-7 | TRBV10-2 | - | many | 14 | TGCGCCAGCAGTGATTTCCGACAGGCCTACGAGCAGTACTTC | CASSDFRQAYEQYF
TRBJ2-1 | TRBV2 | - | many | 15 | TGTGCCAGCAGTGAAGAGTCGTCACAGAACAATGAGCAGTTCTTC | CASSEESSQNNEQFF
TRBJ1-1 | TRBV29-1 | - | many | 15 | TGCAGCGTTGGAGATTTTTGGACAGCCAACACTGAAGCTTTCTTT | CSVGDFWTANTEAFF
TRBJ1-1 | TRBV19 | - | few | 15 | TGTGCCAGTAGTATCTTTGGACGATCAAACACTGAAGCTTTCTTT | CASSIFGRSNTEAFF
TRBJ1-6 | TRBV5-1 | TRBD1 | few | 14 | TGCGCCAGCAGGGATCCACAGGGGGCCTCGCTCCTCCACTTT | CASRDPQGASLLHF
TRBJ2-3 | TRBV12-3/TRBV12-4 | - | many | 13 | TGTGCCAGCAGTCCCTCCCCAGCGGATACGCAGTATTTT | CASSPSPADTQYF
TRBJ2-5 | TRBV7-2 | - | many | 14 | TGTGCCAGCAGCTCCGGGACGCATCAAGAGACCCAGTACTTC | CASSSGTHQETQYF
TRBJ1-2 | TRBV4-1 | - | - | 14 | TGCGCCAGCAGCCATCACAGGGTTAACTATGGCTACACCTTC | CASSHHRVNYGYTF
TRBJ1-1 | TRBV20-1 | - | many | 13 | TGCAGTGCTAGAGGGGAGGGGAACACTGAAGCTTTCTTT | CSARGEGNTEAFF
TRBJ1-1 | TRBV11-2 | TRBD1 | few | 13 | TGTGCCAGCAGCTTCTCTAGGACAGGGGAGGCTTTCTTT | CASSFSRTGEAFF
TRBJ2-5 | TRBV7-9 | TRBD2 | many | 16 | TGTGCCAGCACCGACCGACTAGCGGGGGACCAAGAGACCCAGTACTTC | CASTDRLAGDQETQYF
TRBJ1-1 | TRBV20-1 | - | - | 16 | TGCAGTGCTCCCAGGACGTACGCGGGGTCGGGCGCTGAAGCTTTCTTT | CSAPRTYAGSGAEAFF
TRBJ2-3 | TRBV13 | - | once | 15 | TGTGCCAGCAGCCAGGACAGTTCCAACACAGATACGCAGTATTTT | CASSQDSSNTDTQYF
TRBJ2-7 | TRBV20-1 | TRBD2 | many | 15 | TGCAGTGCTAGATCTCTCGGACTAGCAGATTACGAGCAGTACTTC | CSARSLGLADYEQYF
TRBJ2-7 | TRBV2 | - | - | 18 | TGTGCCAGCAGGGACAATGGGGTACTAGGGACGTCTTCCTACGAGCAGTACTTC | CASRDNGVLGTSSYEQYF
TRBJ1-6 | TRBV6-5 | - | many | 14 | TGTGCCAGCAGTCACTCATCGGTCGGTTCACCCCTCCACTTT | CASSHSSVGSPLHF
TRBJ2-1 | TRBV12-3/TRBV12-4 | - | - | 14 | TGTGCCAGCAGTGGCGGGGGCTTCTACAATGAGCAGTTCTTC | CASSGGGFYNEQFF
TRBJ2-1 | TRBV2 | TRBD2 | - | 13 | TGTGCCAGCAGGTTAGCGGGAGCTAATGAGCAGTTCTTC | CASRLAGANEQFF
TRBJ2-7 | TRBV4-2 | TRBD2 | many | 16 | TGTGCCAGCAGCCAAGTTCTGCCTAGCGGGAGCTACGAGCAGTACTTC | CASSQVLPSGSYEQYF
TRBJ2-7 | TRBV12-5 | TRBD2 | many | 14 | TGTGCTAGTGGTTCGTTGGGACTACCCTACGAGCAGTACTTC | CASGSLGLPYEQYF
TRBJ2-1 | TRBV9 | - | many | 13 | TGTGCCAGCAGCGTCGGCTCCCCCCATGAGCAGTTCTTC | CASSVGSPHEQFF